This T cell receptor beta chain was captured in a study of T-cell reconstitution after alpha-beta-depleted transplantation in children. The authors prepared the TCRbeta library with unique molecular identifiers. TCRdb passed the PCR reads through MiXCR, listing each CDR3 protein once. Of about 270,000 distinct CDR3 sequences in the sample, 9.9% were seen once. This CDR3 has 15 amino acids. Germline lookup yields CDR1 KGHSH and CDR2 LQKENI. The germline V and J ends were trimmed by 3 bases and 2 bases, with 13 bases remaining between them. The sample was PBMCs from the stem cell graft donor, taken from the stem cell graft. The J gene is TRBJ1-2, the V gene TRBV18; maybe TRBD1 (6 bases). The receptor's source is a human donor who donated a stem cell graft to a child with SCID. Here the CDR3 reads CASSPLRGANYGYTF. The CDR3 DNA sequence: TGTGCCAGCTCACCCCTCCGGGGGGCGAACTATGGCTACACCTTC.